What follows are 20 T cell receptor beta chains derived from one specimen sequenced in a study of T cell repertoires in cytomegalovirus infection (dated by TCRdb to between 2018 and 2021). This specimen's treatment or condition label, interpreted: in vitro stimulation with specific CMV peptide epitopes to enrich CMV-specific T cells. Sequencing instrument: Illumina HiSeq 1500. Clones were called with MiXCR by TCRdb after fastp trimmed the public reads at Q25, and only in-frame beta chains were retained. CDR3 protein duplicates are merged, each entry listing the most common genes and DNA. The sample table contains about 310,000 distinct CDR3 sequences; only one count was recorded for 20% to 25% of them. Clones ranked in the top ten supply 10% to 15% of the sample. These receptors lack a known antigen. Here the sequenced sample was cultured PBMCs, taken from culture after CMV antigen stimulation. The receptors were sampled from a human donor in good health (CMV status not recorded). Some clones in this sample may be carry-over from other donors' samples.

The chain links TRBV4-3 to TRBJ2-7; D is unresolved. V lost 2 bases and J lost 1, with 9 bases in between. The CDR3 has 14 residues. Germline V gene lookup returns CDR1 LGHNA and CDR2 YSLEER. CDR3 sequence reads: CASSQSDNSYEQYF. The CDR3 DNA sequence: TGCGCCAGCAGCCAATCCGACAATTCCTACGAGCAGTACTTC.

The J gene is TRBJ2-1, the V gene TRBV18, with 13 bases fitting TRBD2. This CDR3 region has 16 residues. V shed 3 bases, J shed 8 bases, and the junction held 7 bases outside the gene matches. Germline V gene data show CDR1 as KGHSH and CDR2 as LQKENI. In DNA form, the CDR3 reads TGTGCCAGCTCACCTCCGGGACTAGCGGGATACGATGAGCAGTTCTTC. Translated: CASSPPGLAGYDEQFF.

This sequence joins TRBV14 and TRBJ2-1, with 9 bases lining up with TRBD2. V was clipped by 2 bases and J by 4 bases; unmatched bases: 3. Germline V gives CDR1 SGHDN, CDR2 FVKESK. This CDR3 has 15 residues. Written as DNA, the CDR3 is TGTGCCAGCAGCCAAACTAGCGGGCTATACAATGAGCAGTTCTTC. Translated, it gives CASSQTSGLYNEQFF.

This clonotype was counted ten times or more. The chain joins TRBV7-2 to TRBJ2-3, with 7 nucleotides matching TRBD1. The CDR3 loop spans 16 amino acids. Looked up from germline, CDR1 is SGHTA and CDR2 is FQGNSA. The V gene end was trimmed by 6 bases and the J gene end by 5 bases; junction bases not matched to a gene: 14. The DNA of the CDR3 is TGTGCCAGCAGTTCACTACAGGGGCCGAATCGAGATACGCAGTATTTT. Amino acid sequence: CASSSLQGPNRDTQYF.

This clonotype came up many times. V usage is TRBV7-8 and J usage is TRBJ1-5, with D unresolved. CDR1 SGHVS and CDR2 FQNEAQ come from the germline V gene. The CDR3 is 15 amino acids. V was pared by 4 bases and J by 3 bases, with 13 bases between. CDR3 coding DNA: TGTGCCAGCAGCTCCCCGGACGGAGACAATCAGCCCCAGCATTTT. Translating gives CASSSPDGDNQPQHF.

The rearrangement uses TRBV29-1 and TRBJ2-7; 7 bases fit TRBD2. With 0 bases clipped from V and 7 bases from J, the junction kept 12 bases outside the gene matches. Germline lookup yields CDR1 SQVTM and CDR2 ANQGSEA. The CDR3 extends over 15 amino acids. In nucleotides, the CDR3 is TGCAGCGTTGAAGATCTGGAGGGAGGGGCAGGGGAGCAGTACTTC. Its protein is CSVEDLEGGAGEQYF.

The chain uses TRBV28 and TRBJ1-6, with D perhaps matching TRBD1 (6 bases). Germline V gene data show CDR1 as MDHEN and CDR2 as SYDVKM. V gave up 5 bases and J gave up 3 bases, with 8 bases separating them. The CDR3 runs 14 residues. The CDR3 sequence is CASSPTGYNSPLHF. Here the CDR3 DNA reads TGTGCCAGCAGTCCGACAGGCTATAATTCACCCCTCCACTTT.

In its sample, this clonotype was seen many times. The gene calls are TRBV12-3 or TRBV12-4 and TRBJ2-5, with no clear D. The CDR3 has 13 amino acids. V gave up 5 bases and J gave up 5 bases, with 12 bases separating them. CDR3 in DNA: TGTGCCAGCAGTCGTAATCGTTGGGAGACCCAGTACTTC. Amino acid sequence: CASSRNRWETQYF.

V gene TRBV12-5 combines with J gene TRBJ2-1; D unresolved. Germline V gene data show CDR1 as LGHNT and CDR2 as FRNRAP. CDR3 length equals 15 residues. V shed 1 base and J shed 2 bases, with 9 bases lying between them. In DNA, the CDR3 is TGTGCTAGTGGTTTGGGGGTAGCAACCTACAATGAGCAGTTCTTC. Translation: CASGLGVATYNEQFF.

The chain couples TRBV15 to TRBJ2-1, with 13 bases that match TRBD2. CDR3 length: 16 amino acids. The germline V gene encodes CDR1 LNHNV and CDR2 YYDKDF (reference sequence). J gave up 4 bases and V 1 base, and 1 base lay outside the gene matches. The CDR3 sequence is CATSRGGLAGYNEQFF. CDR3 sequence (DNA): TGTGCCACCAGCAGAGGGGGACTAGCGGGATACAATGAGCAGTTCTTC.

This chain joins TRBV2 and TRBJ2-7, with 8 bases that match TRBD2. Germline CDR1 is SNHLY and CDR2 is FYNNEI. This CDR3 has 14 amino acids. V trimming: 0 bases; J trimming: 6 bases; junction bases outside the gene matches: 4. CDR3 nucleotide sequence: TGTGCCAGCAGTGAAGCGAAAGCGGGAGCCGAGCAGTACGTC. Its translation: CASSEAKAGAEQYV.

This clonotype appeared a few times. The chain carries TRBV3-1 and TRBJ2-1, with no clear D. Trimming shortened V by 1 base and J by 7 bases, and 11 bases separated the two germline ends. The CDR3 covers 14 residues. Per germline, CDR1 LGHDT and CDR2 YNNKEL (reference sequence). CDR3 coding DNA: TGTGCCAGCAGCCAAGCTCTCAGCTATAATGAGCAGTTCTTC. It specifies CASSQALSYNEQFF.

This clonotype was observed at least ten times. Here the CDR3 DNA reads TGTGCCAGCAGCCCGCAAAGGACAGGGAACACTGAAGCTTTCTTT. Protein sequence: CASSPQRTGNTEAFF. The chain has TRBV7-2 and TRBJ1-1; 7 bases line up with TRBD1. The CDR3 has 15 residues. Germline CDR1 and CDR2: SGHTA and FQGNSA. The ends lost 5 bases at V and 1 base at J; junction bases unmatched: 7. Variable domain in full (rest from reference TRBV7-2 and TRBJ1-1): GAGVSQSPSNKVTEKGKDVELRCDPISGHTALYWYRQSLGQGLEFLIYFQGNSAPDKSGLPSDRFSAERTGGSVSTLTIQRTQQEDSAVYLCASSPQRTGNTEAFFGQGTRLTVV.

In this sample, this clonotype turned up a few times. The chain joins TRBV7-6 to TRBJ2-2, with 10 nucleotides matching TRBD2. CDR1 SGHVS and CDR2 FNYEAQ come from the germline V gene. The CDR3 has 17 residues. The V and J ends lost 5 bases and 7 bases, in that order; junction bases with no gene match: 13. CDR3 DNA: TGTGCCAGCAGCCTCCTTTTAGCGGGAGGCCGGGGCGGGGAGCTGTTTTTT. This gives the protein CASSLLLAGGRGGELFF.

This chain links TRBV7-2 with TRBJ2-5, with D perhaps TRBD1 (6 bases). The CDR3 has 14 residues. Germline CDR1 reads SGHTA; CDR2 reads FQGNSA. The V gene lost 5 bases and the J gene lost 4 bases, with 14 bases spanning the gap. The DNA of the CDR3 is TGTGCCAGCAGCATGCGCAGGGGTGGAGAGACCCAGTACTTC. Translation gives CASSMRRGGETQYF.

This clonotype was counted only a few times. The rearrangement links TRBV10-3 to TRBJ1-2, with TRBD1 matching 9 bases. V gave up 3 bases and J gave up 2 bases; unmatched junction bases: 7. This CDR3 has 16 residues. Germline V gene lookup returns CDR1 ENHRY and CDR2 SYGVKD. CDR3 region: CAISDPTGGSNYGYTF. The CDR3 nucleotides are TGTGCCATCAGTGACCCGACAGGGGGATCCAACTATGGCTACACCTTC.

This clonotype was detected only a few times. This chain joins TRBV5-1 and TRBJ2-1; 8 nucleotides align to TRBD2. The V gene's germline CDR1 is SGHRS and CDR2 YFSETQ. Germline trimming cut 0 bases from V and 0 bases from J; bases unmatched to any gene: 8. The CDR3 spans 18 residues. CDR3 loop: CASSLGASGSASYNEQFF. The DNA of the CDR3 is TGCGCCAGCAGCTTGGGGGCTAGCGGGTCTGCCTCCTACAATGAGCAGTTCTTC.

This chain joins TRBV19 and TRBJ2-7; D not resolved. The CDR3 is 14 amino acids. V was shortened by 5 bases and J by 2 bases, with 13 bases between the two germline ends. The germline CDR1 and CDR2 sequences are LNHDA and SQIVND (reference sequence). In DNA form, the CDR3 reads TGTGCCAGTAGTTGGAAGGACGGAGCCTACGAGCAGTACGTC. Translation: CASSWKDGAYEQYV.

This clonotype has just a few counts. V and J are TRBV7-3 and TRBJ2-1, with 8 bases that match TRBD2. Trimming took 1 base from V and 6 from J; bases not matched to a gene: 5. This CDR3 has 15 amino acids. Germline CDR1 is SGHTA and CDR2 is FQGTGA. The CDR3 is CASSLNSGMANEQFF. The CDR3 bases are TGTGCCAGCAGCTTAAATAGCGGGATGGCCAATGAGCAGTTCTTC.

This clonotype was seen more than once but under ten times. The V and J genes are TRBV11-2 and TRBJ1-2; D gene uncertain. The CDR3 loop spans 8 amino acids. CDR1 SGHAT and CDR2 FQNNGV come from the germline V gene. V was shortened by 5 bases and J by 12 bases, with 4 bases between the two germline ends. CDR3 in DNA: TGTGCCAGCAGCCTCCACACCTTC. Its translation: CASSLHTF.